This TCR beta chain was recorded in a study of blood T cell repertoires in COVID-19. The CDR3 has 15 amino acids. With 6 bases removed from V and 2 bases from J, the gap between germline ends came to 14 bases. Germline CDR1 and CDR2: MNHEY and SVGEGT. Method: immunoSEQ multiplex PCR; TCRdb's copy keeps in-frame clones and lacks some. Counted here are some 180,000 clones, around 90% occurring once; the ten biggest clones make up around 5%. This sequence was found in a man younger than 35 with COVID-19, enrolled during active disease. Sequencing was performed on peripheral blood. V gene TRBV6-2 or TRBV6-3 combines with J gene TRBJ1-3; D unresolved. The CDR3, as DNA: TGTGCCAGCAGCGAAAGCGGATCACCTGGAAACACCATATATTTT. Amino acids: CASSESGSPGNTIYF.